One and the same sample provided the 19 T cell receptor beta chains below, sequenced in a study of blood T cell repertoires in COVID-19 (dated by TCRdb to 2020 to 2022). Receptor amplification or capture employed the immunoSEQ multiplex PCR assay. TCRdb re-hosts the immuneACCESS table, in-frame sequences only. Its copies lack some clones; in the studies checked, an unresolved V gene accounts for under half of them, and the cause for the rest is not known. The sample data list 200,000 to 250,000 clones, and approximately 83% of these were observed just once. Of the sample, about 4.8% is held by the ten largest clones. The specimen was PBMCs or T cells enriched from blood (not recorded which). The receptors come from a woman in her fifties or sixties who had been exposed to COVID-19.

The chain recombines TRBV12-3 or TRBV12-4 with TRBJ2-5; TRBD2 matches at 7 bases. The CDR3 consists of 13 residues. Unmatched junction bases numbered 5, after V lost 7 bases and J lost 3 bases. Here the CDR3 DNA reads TGTGCCAGCACCGTGGCGGGGGAAGAGACCCAGTACTTC. Translating it yields CASTVAGEETQYF.

This chain joins TRBV3-1 (or the pseudogene TRBV3-2) and TRBJ1-6; D uncertain. The germline V gene has CDR1 LGHDT and CDR2 YNNKEL (reference sequence). The V end was cut by 1 base, the J end by 10 bases, with 14 bases between. The CDR3 runs to 15 residues. The CDR3 region has the DNA TGTGCCAGCAGCCAAGCAGTTCAGGATAGATCACCCCTCCACTTT. Translated, it gives CASSQAVQDRSPLHF.

The chain carries TRBV19 and TRBJ1-5; 7 nucleotides agree with TRBD1. Germline V lookup: CDR1 LNHDA, CDR2 SQIVND (reference sequence). With 8 bases clipped from V and 2 bases from J, the junction kept 3 bases outside the gene matches. This CDR3 is built from 13 residues. The chain's CDR3 is CASGQARNQPQHF. CDR3 DNA: TGTGCCAGTGGACAGGCTCGCAATCAGCCCCAGCATTTT. Using reference TRBV19 and TRBJ1-5 for the parts outside the CDR3, the full variable domain is DGGITQSPKYLFRKEGQNVTLSCEQNLNHDAMYWYRQDPGQGLRLIYYSQIVNDFQKGDIAEGYSVSREKKESFPLTVTSAQKNPTAFYLCASGQARNQPQHFGDGTRLSIL.

V and J are TRBV11-2 and TRBJ1-1; tentative D call: TRBD1 (5 bases). In germline, CDR1 is SGHAT, CDR2 FQNNGV. The V end was cut by 5 bases, the J end by 8 bases, with 9 bases between. The CDR3 length is 11 residues. The CDR3 DNA is TGTGCCAGCAGCCTCCGACAGGAAGCTTTCTTT. It is translated as CASSLRQEAFF.

The chain uses TRBV30 and TRBJ1-2; D not certain. V lost 0 bases, J lost 4 bases, and 9 bases lay in between. Germline loops: CDR1 GTSNPN, CDR2 SVGIG (reference sequence). This CDR3 has 13 amino acids. In nucleotides, the CDR3 is TGTGCCTGGAGTGTTGCCCGGGGCTATGGCTACACCTTC. Its protein is CAWSVARGYGYTF.

This clone appeared once. The chain links TRBV19 to TRBJ1-6, with a tentative D call TRBD1 (6 bases). Germline V gives CDR1 LNHDA, CDR2 SQIVND (reference sequence). CDR3 length equals 14 residues. Trimming stripped 3 bases from V and 14 bases from J, with 17 bases between. The CDR3 nucleotides are TGTGCCAGTAGTATCCAGACAGGCGCACCCTCCCTCCACTTT. Translation gives CASSIQTGAPSLHF.

The gene calls are TRBV5-1 and TRBJ1-1, with D possibly matching TRBD1 (5 bases). This CDR3 comprises 16 residues. The ends were cut back, 4 bases at V and 4 bases at J, with 20 bases in the middle. Germline V gene lookup returns CDR1 SGHRS and CDR2 YFSETQ. CDR3 DNA: TGCGCCAGCAGCCCGGGACCCGCAATCGGGGGCACTGAAGCTTTCTTT. The encoded protein is CASSPGPAIGGTEAFF.

The chain joins TRBV28 to TRBJ1-5, with D perhaps matching TRBD1 (5 bases). V was clipped by 5 bases and J by 10 bases, with 12 bases between them. The CDR3 covers 12 residues. Per germline, CDR1 MDHEN and CDR2 SYDVKM. The CDR3 region has the DNA TGTGCCAGCAGTCCCCTCAGGGAACCCCAGCATTTT. Amino acids: CASSPLREPQHF.

CDR3 coding DNA: TGTGCCAGCAGCCAGGGGGGTGAGCAGTACTTC. Encoded protein: CASSQGGEQYF. The genes are TRBV11-2 and TRBJ2-7, with TRBD1 as a possible D gene (7 bases). Germline assignment: CDR1 SGHAT and CDR2 FQNNGV. The CDR3 runs to 11 residues. Trimming pared 5 bases from V and 7 bases from J, leaving 9 bases between.

This rearrangement joins TRBV6-2 or TRBV6-3 to TRBJ2-6, with 8 bases fitting TRBD1. CDR3 length equals 18 residues. Germline V CDR1 and CDR2: MNHEY, SVGEGT. V was pared by 2 bases and J by 0 bases, with 6 bases of the junction left unmatched. CDR3 sequence reads: CASSYVGTGLSGANVLTF. CDR3 sequence (DNA): TGTGCCAGCAGTTACGTCGGGACAGGCCTCTCTGGGGCCAACGTCCTGACTTTC.

The rearrangement joins TRBV4-3 to TRBJ2-3; 9 positions match TRBD2. Trimming cost V 8 bases and J 4 bases; bases outside gene matches: 10. The CDR3 totals 15 residues. Germline CDR1 reads LGHNA; CDR2 reads YSLEER. The CDR3 is CASAQAGGGADTQYF. CDR3 in DNA: TGCGCCAGCGCTCAAGCGGGGGGCGGCGCAGATACGCAGTATTTT.

J is TRBJ1-3 and V is TRBV5-1; maybe TRBD1 (6 bases). This CDR3 spans 15 amino acids. Germline loops: CDR1 SGHRS, CDR2 YFSETQ. Trimming stripped 4 bases from V and 3 bases from J, with 14 bases between. In DNA, the CDR3 is TGCGCCAGCAGCCTTCAAGGGGGTCTTGGAAACACCATATATTTT. Its translation: CASSLQGGLGNTIYF.

The chain recombines TRBV30 with TRBJ2-7; 8 positions match TRBD1. Germline-derived CDR1 and CDR2 are GTSNPN and SVGIG (reference sequence). Trimming at V came to 2 bases and at J to 3 bases, leaving 12 bases not matched to a gene. There are 16 residues in the CDR3. This CDR3 reads CAWSTTPDRGLYEQYF. The CDR3, as DNA: TGTGCCTGGAGTACCACCCCCGACAGGGGTCTCTACGAGCAGTACTTC.

The V call is TRBV3-1 (or the pseudogene TRBV3-2), the J call TRBJ2-4; 10 bases align to TRBD2. Germline V gives CDR1 LGHDT, CDR2 YNNKEL (reference sequence). V shed 5 bases and J 6 bases; nucleotides not matched to a gene: 4. This CDR3 spans 14 amino acids. DNA of the CDR3: TGTGCCAGCAGCTTGGCTAGCGGGGGAAACATTCAGTACTTC. It codes for CASSLASGGNIQYF.

This chain uses TRBV9 with TRBJ2-3; D is unclear. CDR3 length equals 14 residues. V was pared by 0 bases and J by 5 bases, with 10 bases between. Germline-derived CDR1 and CDR2 are SGDLS and YYNGEE. DNA for the CDR3: TGTGCCAGCAGCGTAGGCCCCGAACTAGATACGCAGTATTTT. Protein sequence: CASSVGPELDTQYF.

The CDR3 protein is CASSLQGNYGYTF. The DNA for the CDR3 is TGTGCCAGCAGCCTGCAGGGGAACTATGGCTACACCTTC. The chain couples TRBV13 to TRBJ1-2, with a tentative D call TRBD1 (6 bases). Germline-derived CDR1 and CDR2 are PRHDT and FYEKMQ (reference sequence). This CDR3 spans 13 amino acids. The V gene lost 5 bases and the J gene lost 2 bases, with 9 bases spanning the gap.

The CDR3 loop reads CASSQDPPGTGSRSTEAFF. The CDR3 DNA sequence: TGTGCCAGCAGCCAAGACCCCCCGGGGACAGGGAGTCGGAGCACTGAAGCTTTCTTT. This chain links TRBV3-1 (or the pseudogene TRBV3-2) with TRBJ1-1, with 9 bases identical to TRBD1. The CDR3 covers 19 residues. Trimming at V came to 0 bases and at J to 4 bases, leaving 15 bases not matched to a gene. Germline-derived CDR1 and CDR2 are LGHDT and YNNKEL (reference sequence).

This clone was observed a single time. The V gene is TRBV5-1, the J gene TRBJ2-5; D possibly corresponds to TRBD2 (6 bases). In germline, CDR1 is SGHRS, CDR2 YFSETQ. V lost 6 bases and J 3 bases, leaving 15 bases between the germline ends. The CDR3 runs to 14 residues. CDR3 residues: CASMGGTREETQYF. The CDR3 DNA reads as TGCGCCAGCATGGGAGGAACCAGGGAAGAGACCCAGTACTTC.

The chain couples TRBV5-5 to TRBJ1-5; D possibly corresponds to TRBD1 (5 bases). CDR1 and CDR2 (germline): SGHKS, YYEKEE (reference sequence). V lost 0 bases, J lost 6 bases, and 10 bases lay in between. The CDR3 runs to 14 residues. The CDR3 region is CASSLAGGTQPQHF. The CDR3 DNA reads as TGTGCCAGCAGCTTGGCTGGGGGGACTCAGCCCCAGCATTTT. The full variable domain, rest sourced from reference TRBV5-5 and TRBJ1-5, is DAGVTQSPTHLIKTRGQQVTLRCSPISGHKSVSWYQQVLGQGPQFIFQYYEKEERGRGNFPDRFSARQFPNYSSELNVNALLLGDSALYLCASSLAGGTQPQHFGDGTRLSIL.